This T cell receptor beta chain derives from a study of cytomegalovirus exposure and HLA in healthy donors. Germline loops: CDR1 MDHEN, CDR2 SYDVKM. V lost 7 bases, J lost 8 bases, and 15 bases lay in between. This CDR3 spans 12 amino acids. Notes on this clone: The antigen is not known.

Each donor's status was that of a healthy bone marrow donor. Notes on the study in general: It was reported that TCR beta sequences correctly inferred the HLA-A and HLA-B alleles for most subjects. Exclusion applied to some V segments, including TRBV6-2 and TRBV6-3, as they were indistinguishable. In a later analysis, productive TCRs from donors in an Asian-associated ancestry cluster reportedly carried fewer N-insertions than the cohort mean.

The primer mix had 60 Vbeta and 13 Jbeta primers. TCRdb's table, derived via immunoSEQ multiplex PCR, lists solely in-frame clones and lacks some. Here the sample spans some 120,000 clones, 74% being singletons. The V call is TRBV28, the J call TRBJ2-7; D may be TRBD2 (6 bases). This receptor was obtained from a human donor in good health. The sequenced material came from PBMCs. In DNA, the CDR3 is TGTGCCAGCACCGCGGGGCTCGAGAAGCAGTACTTC. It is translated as CASTAGLEKQYF.